These 6 T cell receptor beta chains came from one sample sequenced in a study of shared clonotypes between healthy human individuals. Profiled with immunoSEQ multiplex PCR; TCRdb holds only in-frame clones, not every one. The data contain about 2,100,000 clones, 93% of them singletons. Naive CD8 isolation took CD45RO-negative cells positively selected for CCR7 and excluded terminally differentiated effector memory CD45RA+ cells. Sequenced input: naive CD8+ T cells from PBMCs. Receptors originate from a man younger than 30 in good health. Some clones in this sample may be carry-over from other donors' samples.

This chain connects TRBV7-6 to TRBJ2-7; perhaps TRBD2 as D (5 bases). V was trimmed by 5 bases and J by 3 bases, leaving 14 bases between them. The CDR3 extends over 14 amino acids. Germline CDR1 SGHVS, CDR2 FNYEAQ. The CDR3 region is CASSLAGSNYEQYF. The CDR3 nucleotides read TGTGCCAGCAGCCTCGCGGGCTCGAACTACGAGCAGTACTTC.

The CDR3 reads CASSGLILAAASGELFF. The CDR3, as DNA: TGTGCCAGCAGTGGGTTGATTCTAGCGGCCGCCTCGGGGGAGCTGTTTTTT. The rearrangement joins TRBV2 to TRBJ2-2, with 7 positions matching TRBD2. With 4 bases clipped from V and 8 bases from J, the junction kept 16 bases outside the gene matches. Per germline, CDR1 SNHLY and CDR2 FYNNEI. This CDR3 region has 17 residues. The entire variable domain, with the rest obtained from reference TRBV2 and TRBJ2-2, is as follows: EPEVTQTPSHQVTQMGQEVILRCVPISNHLYFYWYRQILGQKVEFLVSFYNNEISEKSEIFDDQFSVERPDGSNFTLKIRSTKLEDSAMYFCASSGLILAAASGELFFGEGSRLTVL.

This chain uses TRBV9 with TRBJ2-3; a weak D match, TRBD1 (6 bases). The CDR3 spans 15 residues. In germline, CDR1 is SGDLS, CDR2 YYNGEE. Trimming pared 0 bases from V and 6 bases from J, leaving 14 bases between. The CDR3 loop reads CASSVEPGDRDTQYF. CDR3 nucleotides: TGTGCCAGCAGCGTAGAGCCAGGGGATAGGGATACGCAGTATTTT.

The chain employs TRBV11-2 and TRBJ1-2, with 12 bases identical to TRBD1. The CDR3 is 14 residues long. V lost 5 bases, J lost 4 bases, and 2 bases stayed unmatched. Per germline, CDR1 SGHAT and CDR2 FQNNGV. For the CDR3, the DNA is TGTGCCAGCAGCCGGGACAGGGGGCTCTATGGCTACACCTTC. It codes for CASSRDRGLYGYTF.

The V and J genes are TRBV29-1 and TRBJ1-1; no reliable D call. The V end was cut by 2 bases, the J end by 12 bases, with 13 bases between. The germline V gene has CDR1 SQVTM and CDR2 ANQGSEA. This CDR3 comprises 11 residues. The CDR3 bases are TGCAGCGTTGAAACGGCAGTTGAGTCTTTCTTT. It specifies CSVETAVESFF.

The J gene is TRBJ2-2, the V gene TRBV9; TRBD2 agrees at 7 bases. Germline-derived CDR1 and CDR2 are SGDLS and YYNGEE. V lost 2 bases to trimming and J lost 1 base; unmatched junction nucleotides: 2. The CDR3 has 15 amino acids. The CDR3 is CASSVPSGNTGELFF. The CDR3 bases are TGTGCCAGCAGCGTCCCTAGCGGGAACACCGGGGAGCTGTTTTTT.